The T cell receptor (beta chain) under discussion was sequenced for a study of cytomegalovirus exposure and HLA in healthy donors. Overall study findings and caveats: The only immune exposure information that was available was CMV serostatus.

As regards this clone: What it recognizes is unknown.

Between the trimmed V and J ends, which lost 1 base and 0 bases, there was a span of 10 bases. Germline values: CDR1 SGHTA, CDR2 FQGNSA. This CDR3 comprises 16 residues. Primers for the PCR totalled 60 Vbeta and 13 Jbeta. Profiled with immunoSEQ multiplex PCR; TCRdb holds only in-frame clones, not every one. The sample consists of 150,000 to 200,000 clones, almost 75% of them appearing once. The sequencing input was PBMCs. The V gene is TRBV7-2, the J gene TRBJ1-3; D remains ambiguous. The sequence was collected from a woman in her late teens or twenties in good health and CMV-seropositive. In nucleotides, the CDR3 is TGTGCCAGCAGCTTAGTCCACGGGAGCTCTGGAAACACCATATATTTT. Its translation: CASSLVHGSSGNTIYF.